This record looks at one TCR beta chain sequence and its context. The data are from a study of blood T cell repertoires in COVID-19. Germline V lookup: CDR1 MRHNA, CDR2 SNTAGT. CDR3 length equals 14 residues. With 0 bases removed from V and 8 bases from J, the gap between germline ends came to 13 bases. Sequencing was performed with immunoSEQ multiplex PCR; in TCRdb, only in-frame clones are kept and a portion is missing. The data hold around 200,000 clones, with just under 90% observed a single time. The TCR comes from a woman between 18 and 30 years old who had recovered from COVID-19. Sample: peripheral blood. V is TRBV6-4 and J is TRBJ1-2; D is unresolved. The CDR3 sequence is CASSDSTASGGYTF. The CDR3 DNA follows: TGTGCCAGCAGTGACTCGACTGCGTCGGGAGGCTACACCTTC.